This TCR beta chain was documented in a study of T cell repertoires in cytomegalovirus infection. Study-wide context: Recently described HLA-C-restricted plus well-studied HLA-B-restricted CMV epitopes were used.

The CDR3 totals 15 residues. V dropped 0 bases and J dropped 8; count of bases not matched to a gene: 7. Germline V lookup: CDR1 LNHNV, CDR2 YYDKDF (reference sequence). Only a few counts were recorded for this clonotype. Its cognate antigen is unknown. MiXCR, applied by TCRdb to the reads, yields one record per CDR3 protein. The table includes hundreds of thousands of distinct CDR3 sequences, about two fifths detected once. The input for sequencing was cultured PBMCs, taken from culture after CMV antigen stimulation. The receptor was derived from a human donor in good health (CMV status not recorded). Some clones in this sample may be carry-over from other donors' samples. This chain uses TRBV15 with TRBJ2-3, with TRBD2 matching over 8 bases. CDR3 DNA sequence: TGTGCCACCAGCAGAGATCCCGGGACTAGTGTTACGCAGTATTTT. As protein: CATSRDPGTSVTQYF.